The 26 T cell receptor beta chains below all came from one sample that was sequenced in a study of PD-L1 blockade in urothelial cancer. Here immunoSEQ multiplex PCR was the method, and the copy in TCRdb shows in-frame clones only, minus some. The sample has fewer than 55,000 clones; more than 75% are singletons. Sequenced here: PBMCs, sampled around atezolizumab (anti-PD-L1) treatment. These receptors all come from a man aged 70 or older with urothelial cancer.

The chain combines TRBV4-2 with TRBJ2-3, with TRBD1 matching over 7 bases. Losses at the gene ends were 2 bases for V and 1 base for J; bases not matched to a gene: 3. Germline values: CDR1 LGHNA, CDR2 YNFKEQ. The CDR3 spans 15 residues. The CDR3 is CASSQNRGGTDTQYF. DNA of the CDR3: TGTGCCAGCAGCCAAAACAGGGGAGGCACAGATACGCAGTATTTT.

The chain employs TRBV7-3 and TRBJ2-5; 16 bases map to TRBD2. The V segment lost 1 base and the J segment 5 bases; nucleotides outside the gene matches: 4. Germline V gene lookup returns CDR1 SGHTA and CDR2 FQGTGA. The CDR3 totals 17 residues. CDR3 residues: CASSLIGTSGGAETQYF. CDR3 nucleotide sequence: TGTGCCAGCAGCTTAATTGGGACTAGCGGGGGGGCGGAGACCCAGTACTTC.

The gene calls are TRBV4-3 and TRBJ1-2; 8 positions agree with TRBD1. CDR1 is LGHNA and CDR2 is YSLEER in the germline V gene. The CDR3 loop spans 16 amino acids. V was pared by 0 bases and J by 6 bases, with 9 bases of the junction left unmatched. CDR3: CASSQELGQGWDGYTF. CDR3 nucleotides: TGCGCCAGCAGCCAAGAATTAGGACAGGGCTGGGATGGCTACACCTTC.

The rearrangement links TRBV13 to TRBJ2-1; 10 nucleotides line up with TRBD2. The CDR3 totals 13 residues. Germline V lookup: CDR1 PRHDT, CDR2 FYEKMQ (reference sequence). Unmatched junction bases numbered 6, after V lost 8 bases and J lost 8 bases. CDR3 nucleotides: TGTGCCAGCCGAGCGGGGGGGCGGGATGAGCAGTTCTTC. Its translation: CASRAGGRDEQFF.

The chain employs TRBV6-1 and TRBJ1-1, with TRBD1 matching over 9 bases. V gave up 3 bases and J gave up 1 base; unmatched junction bases: 3. Germline CDR1 is MNHNS and CDR2 is SASEGT. The CDR3 has 15 amino acids. The CDR3 bases are TGTGCCAGCAGTGACTTGACAGGGGGGAACACTGAAGCTTTCTTT. Amino acids: CASSDLTGGNTEAFF.

The chain combines TRBV4-1 with TRBJ2-2; 10 bases match TRBD1. J was trimmed by 5 bases and V by 3 bases; bases with no gene match: 6. The CDR3 loop spans 16 amino acids. CDR1 and CDR2 from the germline V gene are MGHRA and YSYEKL. CDR3 region: CASSHRQGAQTGELFF. CDR3 bases: TGCGCCAGCAGCCATCGACAGGGGGCACAAACCGGGGAGCTGTTTTTT.

This clone was seen once. The chain links TRBV19 to TRBJ1-1; D may be TRBD1 (6 bases). Per the germline V gene, CDR1 is LNHDA and CDR2 is SQIVND (reference sequence). V was clipped by 7 bases and J by 3 bases, with 15 bases between them. CDR3 length equals 14 residues. CDR3 region: CASKEQGRDTEAFF. CDR3 coding DNA: TGTGCCAGTAAGGAACAGGGAAGAGACACTGAAGCTTTCTTT.

The sample holds one count of this clone. This chain links TRBV7-9 with TRBJ2-1, with TRBD1 matching over 8 bases. The CDR3 contains 14 residues. Germline CDR1 is SEHNR and CDR2 is FQNEAQ (reference sequence). The ends lost 5 bases at V and 6 bases at J; junction bases unmatched: 6. The CDR3 coding sequence is TGTGCCAGCAGCAATAAGGACAGGGCCAATGAGCAGTTCTTC. Protein sequence: CASSNKDRANEQFF.

This clone was recorded a few times. This chain uses TRBV28 with TRBJ2-1; TRBD2 matches at 10 bases. V was clipped by 5 bases and J by 6 bases; unmatched bases: 4. The V gene's germline CDR1 is MDHEN and CDR2 SYDVKM. This CDR3 has 14 amino acids. The CDR3 coding sequence is TGTGCCAGCAGTCCTAGCGGGAGCGGCAATGAGCAGTTCTTC. It is translated as CASSPSGSGNEQFF.

The rearrangement uses TRBV5-4 and TRBJ2-2; 8 positions agree with TRBD1. The CDR3 has 15 residues. From germline, CDR1 is SGHNT and CDR2 YYREEE (reference sequence). Losses at the gene ends were 5 bases for V and 8 bases for J; bases not matched to a gene: 11. The CDR3 reads CASSSGTGSPGELFF. As DNA, the CDR3 is TGTGCCAGCAGTTCCGGGACAGGCAGTCCAGGGGAGCTGTTTTTT.

The chain is built from TRBV4-3 and TRBJ2-3, with unresolved D. CDR3 size: 13 residues. Germline V gene sequence: CDR1 LGHNA, CDR2 YSLEER. V was shortened by 0 bases and J by 6 bases, with 7 bases between the two germline ends. The CDR3, as DNA: TGCGCCAGCAGCCAAGACGGGTTGGATACGCAGTATTTT. This codes for CASSQDGLDTQYF.

The chain uses TRBV4-2 and TRBJ2-3, with D tentatively TRBD2 (6 bases). Trimming left V 4 bases short and J 4 bases short, with 15 bases between. The CDR3 has 15 residues. Germline loops: CDR1 LGHNA, CDR2 YNFKEQ. The CDR3 nucleotides read TGTGCCAGCAGCCCGTATGGCGGGACCGCAGATACGCAGTATTTT. It yields the protein CASSPYGGTADTQYF.

The chain has TRBV19 and TRBJ1-1; D is possibly TRBD1 (6 bases). Per germline, CDR1 LNHDA and CDR2 SQIVND (reference sequence). Deletions cut 5 bases from V and 1 base from J, with 14 bases between. CDR3 length equals 15 residues. In DNA, the CDR3 is TGTGCCAGTAGTTCCCAGACAGGTGCGAACACTGAAGCTTTCTTT. Its protein product is CASSSQTGANTEAFF.

The chain uses TRBV28 and TRBJ1-1; 8 bases map to TRBD1. Germline V lookup: CDR1 MDHEN, CDR2 SYDVKM. V lost 5 bases and J lost 0; bases outside the gene matches: 8. CDR3 length: 16 amino acids. The CDR3 region is CASSLGTGYMNTEAFF. The CDR3 region has the DNA TGTGCCAGCAGTCTAGGGACAGGTTACATGAACACTGAAGCTTTCTTT.

The chain carries TRBV30 and TRBJ1-1; D is unresolved. This CDR3 spans 13 amino acids. Germline V gene sequence: CDR1 GTSNPN, CDR2 SVGIG (reference sequence). V gave up 5 bases and J gave up 1 base, with 11 bases separating them. CDR3 nucleotide sequence: TGTGCCTGGTCATTCGGGAGGAACACTGAAGCTTTCTTT. It specifies CAWSFGRNTEAFF.

The chain uses TRBV5-1 and TRBJ2-7; 10 bases match TRBD1. The CDR3 spans 14 residues. Germline V gene lookup returns CDR1 SGHRS and CDR2 YFSETQ. V lost 4 bases, J lost 6 bases, and 7 bases stayed unmatched. CDR3 region: CASSRDRGPGEQYF. CDR3 DNA: TGCGCCAGCAGCCGGGACAGGGGCCCTGGCGAGCAGTACTTC.

The chain is built from TRBV18 and TRBJ2-5; D may be TRBD1 (5 bases). The CDR3 runs to 14 residues. The germline V and J ends were trimmed by 1 base and 4 bases, with 10 bases remaining between them. Germline CDR1 is KGHSH and CDR2 is LQKENI. The CDR3 sequence is CASSPLRQLETQYF. The CDR3 bases are TGTGCCAGCTCACCACTTCGACAGCTAGAGACCCAGTACTTC.

The chain joins TRBV10-3 to TRBJ2-4, with 13 positions matching TRBD2. V was clipped by 11 bases and J by 10 bases; unmatched bases: 8. The CDR3 extends over 13 amino acids. Germline CDR1 and CDR2: ENHRY and SYGVKD. CDR3 residues: CASQAGLAGIQYF. The CDR3 nucleotides read TGTGCCTCCCAGGCGGGACTAGCGGGGATTCAGTACTTC.

The V and J genes are TRBV7-9 and TRBJ2-1, with 8 bases aligning to TRBD2. CDR3 length: 19 amino acids. The trim removed 0 bases at V and 0 bases at J, leaving 10 bases unmatched. Germline V gene data show CDR1 as SEHNR and CDR2 as FQNEAQ (reference sequence). The CDR3, as DNA: TGTGCCAGCAGCTTAGCGGGACTAGTAGGCTTCTCCTCCTACAATGAGCAGTTCTTC. As protein: CASSLAGLVGFSSYNEQFF.

The chain carries TRBV2 and TRBJ2-3; TRBD2 matches 14 bases. The germline CDR1 and CDR2 sequences are SNHLY and FYNNEI. CDR3 length equals 18 residues. V was pared by 3 bases and J by 5 bases, with 10 bases of the junction left unmatched. In nucleotides, the CDR3 is TGTGCCAGCAGTGAGGGACTAGCGGGGGTACTTGGGGGAGATACGCAGTATTTT. Amino acid sequence: CASSEGLAGVLGGDTQYF.

This clone occurred a few times. V gene TRBV18 combines with J gene TRBJ1-6; D gene ambiguous. Trimming stripped 3 bases from V and 6 bases from J, with 12 bases between. The CDR3 runs 15 residues. CDR1 KGHSH and CDR2 LQKENI come from the germline V gene. The CDR3 bases are TGTGCCAGCTCACCGAGGGAGACACGTAATTCACCCCTCCACTTT. Its translation is CASSPRETRNSPLHF.

The J gene is TRBJ2-1, the V gene TRBV7-9; 12 bases are shared with TRBD2. In germline, CDR1 is SEHNR, CDR2 FQNEAQ (reference sequence). This CDR3 has 17 amino acids. J gave up 3 bases and V 5 bases, and 8 bases lay outside the gene matches. The CDR3 DNA reads TGTGCCAGCAGCCGTACGGAGGGACTAGCGGGCTACAATGAGCAGTTCTTC. This encodes CASSRTEGLAGYNEQFF.

This chain uses TRBV2 with TRBJ1-1; TRBD1 agrees at 8 bases. This CDR3 has 13 amino acids. V lost 6 bases and J lost 1; bases outside the gene matches: 1. Germline values: CDR1 SNHLY, CDR2 FYNNEI. CDR3 nucleotide sequence: TGTGCCAGCAGGGACAGGGAGAACACTGAAGCTTTCTTT. Translation gives CASRDRENTEAFF.

This clone was seen once. In DNA, the CDR3 is TGTGCCAGCAGCGAGGGGGGGACTAAGCAAGAGACCCAGTACTTC. Its translation: CASSEGGTKQETQYF. V and J are TRBV5-6 and TRBJ2-5; D is possibly TRBD2 (7 bases). Germline V lookup: CDR1 SGHDT, CDR2 YYEEEE. Deletions cut 4 bases from V and 2 bases from J, with 15 bases between. This CDR3 spans 15 amino acids.

This chain connects TRBV5-4 to TRBJ2-1, with 7 bases identical to TRBD2. Germline loops: CDR1 SGHNT, CDR2 YYREEE (reference sequence). The CDR3 contains 16 residues. Trimming at V came to 0 bases and at J to 5 bases, leaving 8 bases not matched to a gene. The CDR3: CASSLVAGASHNEQFF. The CDR3 region has the DNA TGTGCCAGCAGCTTGGTCGCGGGAGCCTCTCACAATGAGCAGTTCTTC.

The chain couples TRBV28 to TRBJ2-2, with TRBD2 as a possible D gene (6 bases). The length of the CDR3 is 17 residues. Trimming took off 3 bases at V and 5 bases at J, with 19 bases between the two ends. Per germline, CDR1 MDHEN and CDR2 SYDVKM. DNA for the CDR3: TGTGCCAGCAGTTTGAGTGGCGGGGTCAGGCGAACCGGGGAGCTGTTTTTT. This gives the protein CASSLSGGVRRTGELFF.